This TCR beta chain originates from a study of vaccination and CD4 T cells after COVID-19. Whole-study context: Samples taken post-COVID came a median about 98 days after diagnosis, ranging from 35 to 161.

General observations from the study: Median counts of SARS-CoV-2-reactive clonotypes increased from approximately 21 to 40; this difference was not significant.

V dropped 2 bases and J dropped 5 bases, with 9 bases sitting between them. This CDR3 region has 14 residues. In germline, CDR1 is SGHTA, CDR2 FQGTGA. This clonotype was picked up a small number of times. Its antigen is currently unknown. Sequencing of DNA taken from cultured CD4+ T cells relied on the Oncomine TCR Beta short-read assay. TCRdb fed the PCR reads into MiXCR, producing one record per CDR3 protein. The profile shows 16,000 or so distinct CDR3 sequences, 44% of them singletons. Regarding time point: late sampling 161 to 241 days after vaccination in a few convalescent patients. Treatment specified: roughly 11-day PBMC culture with coronavirus spike peptide pools or control peptides (ViraFEST assay).

The V gene is TRBV7-3, the J gene TRBJ2-2, with D tentatively TRBD2 (5 bases). The TCR sequence derives from a human donor who had recovered from COVID-19. Source: CD4+ T cells from blood, cultured in vitro, taken about 7 months after SARS-CoV-2 vaccination. As DNA, the CDR3 is TGTGCCAGCAGCTTATCCTCGGGGACCGGGGAGCTGTTTTTT. Translation gives CASSLSSGTGELFF.